The 14 T cell receptor beta chains given below trace back to one sample, sequenced in a study of blood T cells in healthy people across ages. Primers used in a second PCR of roughly 7 to 11 cycles were a sample-barcoded 5' primer and a J-beta primer mix. TCRdb re-derived calls from the 5' RACE reads in MiXCR, one entry per CDR3 protein. This table has more than 800,000 distinct CDR3 sequences, roughly 26% appearing once. Source material: blood. Receptors were obtained from an elderly woman in good health.

This clonotype was seen only a few times. The V call is TRBV5-1, the J call TRBJ1-1; 7 nucleotides agree with TRBD1. This CDR3 comprises 15 residues. V shed 4 bases, J shed 1 base, and the junction held 7 bases outside the gene matches. CDR1 and CDR2 (germline): SGHRS, YFSETQ. CDR3 loop: CASSGSGTANTEAFF. Here the CDR3 DNA reads TGCGCCAGCAGCGGCTCCGGGACAGCGAACACTGAAGCTTTCTTT.

The V gene is TRBV6-5, the J gene TRBJ2-5, with 14 nucleotides matching TRBD2. This CDR3 has 20 residues. CDR1 and CDR2 (germline): MNHEY, SVGAGI. Unmatched junction bases numbered 13, after V lost 0 bases and J lost 4 bases. The CDR3 DNA follows: TGTGCCAGCAGTTACTCGGGGGCCGCGGGACTAGCGGGAGTGACAGAGACCCAGTACTTC. It encodes CASSYSGAAGLAGVTETQYF.

This clonotype was seen at least ten times. This rearrangement joins TRBV9 to TRBJ2-3; 9 bases align to TRBD2. V was clipped by 0 bases and J by 3 bases; unmatched bases: 11. The germline V gene has CDR1 SGDLS and CDR2 YYNGEE. There are 18 residues in the CDR3. DNA for the CDR3: TGTGCCAGCAGCGTAGTTAGCGGGGGCCCCTTGGCTACAGATACGCAGTATTTT. Protein product: CASSVVSGGPLATDTQYF.

In DNA form, the CDR3 reads TGCAGTGCTTCGGACAGGAAGAACACCGGGGAGCTGTTTTTT. Encoded protein: CSASDRKNTGELFF. This rearrangement joins TRBV20-1 to TRBJ2-2, with 7 bases fitting TRBD1. The CDR3 is made up of 14 amino acids. Germline lookup yields CDR1 DFQATT and CDR2 SNEGSKA (reference sequence). The ends lost 5 bases at V and 1 base at J; junction bases unmatched: 4.

This clonotype showed up many times. The chain combines TRBV29-1 with TRBJ1-2; D remains ambiguous. Germline lookup yields CDR1 SQVTM and CDR2 ANQGSEA. Trimming cost V 1 base and J 7 bases, with 10 bases left between them. The CDR3 contains 12 residues. The CDR3 nucleotides are TGCAGCGTTGAAGTACAGCGAAGTGGCTACACCTTC. Amino acids: CSVEVQRSGYTF.

The chain uses TRBV7-2 and TRBJ2-6; 7 bases map to TRBD1. The J segment lost 11 bases and the V segment lost 5 bases, leaving 12 bases of the junction unmatched. The length of the CDR3 is 15 residues. Germline CDR1 is SGHTA and CDR2 is FQGNSA. The CDR3 region is CASSGRQGSADVLTF. In DNA form, the CDR3 reads TGTGCCAGCAGCGGAAGACAGGGTTCAGCCGACGTCCTGACTTTC.

This clonotype was picked up a small number of times. Given a much more abundant clone one base away, this may be a read error. V gene TRBV7-2 combines with J gene TRBJ1-2, with 9 positions matching TRBD1. The CDR3 is 12 residues long. In germline, CDR1 is SGHTA, CDR2 FQGNSA. Trimming at V came to 4 bases and at J to 8 bases, leaving 2 bases not matched to a gene. The CDR3 nucleotides read TGTGCCAGCAGCTCACAGGGGGCCGGCTACACCTTC. Its translation: CASSSQGAGYTF.

V usage is TRBV29-1 and J usage is TRBJ2-7; D unclear. Germline-derived CDR1 and CDR2 are SQVTM and ANQGSEA. The CDR3 sequence is 13 residues long. The V end was cut by 6 bases, the J end by 7 bases, with 19 bases between. The CDR3 DNA follows: TGCAGCGTGTGGGCACAGCCCTACAATGAGCAGTACTTC. As protein: CSVWAQPYNEQYF.

In this sample, this clonotype turned up a few times. The chain links TRBV10-3 to TRBJ1-4, with a weak D call TRBD1 (5 bases). The V end was cut by 0 bases, the J end by 7 bases, with 18 bases between. The CDR3 covers 17 residues. The germline V gene encodes CDR1 ENHRY and CDR2 SYGVKD. The CDR3 loop reads CAISESRGRIRGEKLFF. CDR3 sequence (DNA): TGTGCCATCAGTGAGTCTCGGGGCCGGATCCGTGGTGAAAAACTGTTTTTT.

This clonotype was seen repeatedly, ten times or more. The chain has TRBV6-2 or TRBV6-3 and TRBJ2-5; the match to TRBD2 covers 13 bases. The CDR3 has 15 amino acids. The V gene end was trimmed by 6 bases and the J gene end by 2 bases; junction bases not matched to a gene: 3. The germline V gene encodes CDR1 MNHEY and CDR2 SVGEGT. This CDR3 is CASSPGLAGQETQYF. CDR3 bases: TGTGCCAGCAGCCCGGGACTAGCGGGGCAAGAGACCCAGTACTTC.

This clonotype was seen a few times. The rearrangement links TRBV12-3 or TRBV12-4 to TRBJ1-6; D perhaps matches TRBD1 (5 bases). The CDR3 has 13 residues. The ends were cut back, 6 bases at V and 3 bases at J, with 6 bases in the middle. The CDR3 loop is CASRDSYNSPLHF. The CDR3, as DNA: TGTGCCAGCAGAGACAGCTATAATTCACCCCTCCACTTT.

The genes are TRBV5-1 and TRBJ1-2, with 11 bases fitting TRBD1. V shed 5 bases, J shed 5 bases, and the junction held 11 bases outside the gene matches. There are 16 residues in the CDR3. Germline V gene lookup returns CDR1 SGHRS and CDR2 YFSETQ. The CDR3 bases are TGCGCCAGCAGACTCCGGGACAGGGGGAGTTGTTATGGCTACACCTTC. Its translation: CASRLRDRGSCYGYTF.

A word on this clonotype: It may be a read error: a sequence one base away is much more abundant. The gene calls are TRBV7-2 and TRBJ2-3, with 7 bases fitting TRBD2. This CDR3 has 15 amino acids. CDR1 SGHTA and CDR2 FQGNSA come from the germline V gene. Germline trimming cut 3 bases from V and 6 bases from J; bases unmatched to any gene: 9. This CDR3 is CASSLSGGGYDTQYF. The DNA of the CDR3 is TGTGCCAGCAGCTTGTCTGGCGGGGGTTACGATACGCAGTATTTT.

The J gene is TRBJ1-2, the V gene TRBV7-9; TRBD1 might be the D (5 bases). This CDR3 comprises 13 residues. V gave up 6 bases and J gave up 8 bases, with 16 bases separating them. Per the germline V gene, CDR1 is SEHNR and CDR2 is FQNEAQ (reference sequence). DNA for the CDR3: TGTGCCAGCAGACTAGGTCGGGGCGGCGGCTACACCTTC. Protein: CASRLGRGGGYTF.